Each of the 3 T cell receptor beta chains below was sequenced from the same sample in a study of T cell responses to AZD1222 COVID-19 vaccine. The assay was immunoSEQ multiplex PCR, and TCRdb's table has in-frame clones only and misses some. The table lists 60,000 to 85,000 clones, 60% to 85% of them singletons. This specimen was peripheral blood, taken 28 days after the second dose of the MenACWY control vaccine. The receptors come from an adult who received the MenACWY meningococcal vaccine as a control.

The V call is TRBV3-1 (or the pseudogene TRBV3-2), the J call TRBJ2-7; no firm D call. Trimming cost V 8 bases and J 2 bases, with 13 bases left between them. The CDR3 covers 13 residues. In germline, CDR1 is LGHDT, CDR2 YNNKEL (reference sequence). In nucleotides, the CDR3 is TGTGCCAGCCGATCGACCGCCACCTACGAGCAGTACTTC. Its protein product is CASRSTATYEQYF.

The chain couples TRBV6-5 to TRBJ1-2; 8 bases are shared with TRBD1. V dropped 6 bases and J dropped 1; count of bases not matched to a gene: 4. CDR1 and CDR2 (germline): MNHEY, SVGAGI. This CDR3 is 14 amino acids long. CDR3 nucleotides: TGTGCCAGCAGCAGGGACAGGATTAACTATGGCTACACCTTC. This translates into CASSRDRINYGYTF.

The genes are TRBV7-2 and TRBJ2-7; D might be TRBD1 or TRBD2, each matching 5 bases. The CDR3 is 14 amino acids. Germline CDR1 reads SGHTA; CDR2 reads FQGNSA. V gave up 3 bases and J gave up 0 bases, with 9 bases separating them. The CDR3 sequence is CASSFGAVSYEQYF. CDR3 nucleotide sequence: TGTGCCAGCAGCTTCGGGGCGGTCTCCTACGAGCAGTACTTC.